Listed below are T cell receptor beta chains from one sample, sequenced in a study of regulatory dendritic cells for organ transplantation. The repertoire was sequenced with immunoSEQ multiplex PCR; TCRdb's copy has only in-frame clones and lacks some. The table includes some 11,000 clones, just under 80% detected once. These receptors have no identified antigens. Sequencing used naive CD8+ T cells from blood cultured with regulatory dendritic cells. The source of these receptors is a human donor in good health. Both conserved end residues are part of each CDR3. The D gene is left open where the match is weak. Size values are once, few and many counts, or a class for expanded clones, and some rows have none.

V: TRBV12-5; size: .; J: TRBJ2-1; D: TRBD2; CDR3: CASGSLASEQFF; DNA: TGTGCTAGTGGTTCACTAGCGTCTGAGCAGTTCTTC
V: TRBV14; size: .; J: TRBJ2-1; D: .; CDR3: CASSPLTGYSYNEQFF; DNA: TGTGCCAGCAGCCCCCTGACAGGCTACTCCTACAATGAGCAGTTCTTC
V: TRBV14; size: .; J: TRBJ1-6; D: .; CDR3: CASSQGRGPPNSPLHF; DNA: TGTGCCAGCAGCCAAGGGCGGGGGCCACCCAATTCACCCCTCCACTTT
V: TRBV5-6; size: .; J: TRBJ1-3; D: .; CDR3: CASSLSKHRSGNTIYF; DNA: TGTGCCAGCAGCTTGAGTAAACACCGCTCTGGAAACACCATATATTTT
V: TRBV4-3; size: .; J: TRBJ2-1; D: TRBD1; CDR3: CANSQSRTGYNEQFF; DNA: TGCGCCAACAGCCAGAGCCGGACAGGCTACAATGAGCAGTTCTTC
V: TRBV2; size: .; J: TRBJ2-1; D: .; CDR3: CASSEGRGAYNEQFF; DNA: TGTGCCAGCAGTGAAGGCCGGGGGGCCTATAATGAGCAGTTCTTC
V: TRBV11-2; size: .; J: TRBJ2-7; D: TRBD2; CDR3: CASSSPGGSSYEQYF; DNA: TGTGCCAGCAGCTCACCCGGGGGGTCCTCCTACGAGCAGTACTTC
V: TRBV9; size: .; J: TRBJ2-2; D: TRBD2; CDR3: CASSPDPGGLAGAGGELFF; DNA: TGTGCCAGCAGCCCCGACCCGGGCGGACTAGCGGGGGCGGGCGGGGAGCTGTTTTTT
V: TRBV7-2; size: .; J: TRBJ1-1; D: TRBD1; CDR3: CASSPGTGGDTEAFF; DNA: TGTGCCAGCAGCCCGGGGACAGGGGGAGATACTGAAGCTTTCTTT
V: TRBV4-1; size: .; J: TRBJ1-4; D: .; CDR3: CASSPSIRDFGEKLFF; DNA: TGCGCCAGCAGCCCCTCGATAAGGGACTTCGGTGAAAAACTGTTTTTT
V: TRBV5-5; size: few; J: TRBJ1-5; D: .; CDR3: CASSPGLQGLPQHF; DNA: TGTGCCAGCAGCCCGGGACTGCAAGGCCTGCCCCAGCATTTT
V: TRBV6-5; size: .; J: TRBJ2-1; D: TRBD2; CDR3: CASSYSGGLATNEQFF; DNA: TGTGCCAGCAGTTACAGTGGAGGACTAGCGACCAATGAGCAGTTCTTC
V: TRBV10-3; size: medium-sized; J: TRBJ2-5; D: TRBD2; CDR3: CAISESSGGETQYF; DNA: TGTGCCATCAGTGAATCTAGCGGGGGAGAGACCCAGTACTTC
V: TRBV5-4; size: few; J: TRBJ1-1; D: TRBD1; CDR3: CASSDGTGGTEAFF; DNA: TGTGCCAGCAGCGATGGGACAGGGGGCACTGAAGCTTTCTTT
V: TRBV13; size: .; J: TRBJ2-1; D: TRBD2; CDR3: CASGTSGGADEQFF; DNA: TGTGCCAGTGGGACTAGCGGGGGGGCGGATGAGCAGTTCTTC
V: TRBV5-4; size: .; J: TRBJ2-7; D: .; CDR3: CASSLDGRSYEQYF; DNA: TGTGCCAGCAGCTTGGATGGCAGGTCCTACGAGCAGTACTTC
V: TRBV14; size: .; J: TRBJ1-1; D: .; CDR3: CASSSRQLNTEAFF; DNA: TGTGCCAGCAGCTCCCGACAGCTGAACACTGAAGCTTTCTTT
V: TRBV6-5; size: .; J: TRBJ2-1; D: TRBD1; CDR3: CASSYTGQENNEQFF; DNA: TGTGCCAGCAGTTACACGGGACAGGAAAACAATGAGCAGTTCTTC
V: TRBV7-9; size: .; J: TRBJ2-1; D: .; CDR3: CASSFRDYNEQFF; DNA: TGTGCCAGCAGCTTCCGGGACTACAATGAGCAGTTCTTC
V: TRBV19; size: .; J: TRBJ2-1; D: TRBD1; CDR3: CASSPNRGLSYNEQFF; DNA: TGTGCCAGTAGTCCCAACAGGGGCCTCTCCTACAATGAGCAGTTCTTC
V: TRBV19; size: .; J: TRBJ1-1; D: TRBD1; CDR3: CASRTGVTEAFF; DNA: TGTGCCAGTAGAACAGGGGTCACTGAAGCTTTCTTT
V: TRBV9; size: .; J: TRBJ1-6; D: TRBD1; CDR3: CASSVDPIGRGSLMPLHF; DNA: TGTGCCAGCAGCGTAGATCCCATCGGCAGGGGGAGCCTTATGCCCCTCCACTTT
V: TRBV7-9; size: .; J: TRBJ1-1; D: .; CDR3: CASSSDSFGTEAFF; DNA: TGTGCCAGCAGCTCGGACAGTTTTGGCACTGAAGCTTTCTTT